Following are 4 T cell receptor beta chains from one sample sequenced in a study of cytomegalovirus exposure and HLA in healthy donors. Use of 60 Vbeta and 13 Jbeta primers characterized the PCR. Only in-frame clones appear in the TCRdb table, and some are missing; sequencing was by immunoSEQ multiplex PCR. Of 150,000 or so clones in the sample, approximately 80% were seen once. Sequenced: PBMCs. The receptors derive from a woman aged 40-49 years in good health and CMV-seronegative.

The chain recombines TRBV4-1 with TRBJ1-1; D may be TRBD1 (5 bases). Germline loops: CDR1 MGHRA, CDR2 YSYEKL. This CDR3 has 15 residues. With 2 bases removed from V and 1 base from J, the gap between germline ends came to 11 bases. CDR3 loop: CASSQSRGGNTEAFF. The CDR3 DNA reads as TGCGCCAGCAGCCAAAGCCGGGGGGGGAACACTGAAGCTTTCTTT.

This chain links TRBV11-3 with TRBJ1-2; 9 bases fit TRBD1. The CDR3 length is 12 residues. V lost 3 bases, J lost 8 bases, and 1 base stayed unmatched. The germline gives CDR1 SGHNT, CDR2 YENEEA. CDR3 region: CASSLDRGGYTF. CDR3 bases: TGTGCCAGCAGCTTGGACAGGGGCGGCTACACCTTC.

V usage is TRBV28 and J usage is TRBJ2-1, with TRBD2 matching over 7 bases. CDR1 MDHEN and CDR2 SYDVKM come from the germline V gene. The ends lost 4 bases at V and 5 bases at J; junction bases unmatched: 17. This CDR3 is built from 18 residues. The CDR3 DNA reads TGTGCCAGCAGTTCCCAGGTGCGGTTTGGGAGGGCCCACAATGAGCAGTTCTTC. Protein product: CASSSQVRFGRAHNEQFF.

Here the CDR3 DNA reads TGTGCCAGCAGCTTAGTTTTCTCGGGAGACGAGCAGTACTTC. Translation gives CASSLVFSGDEQYF. The chain recombines TRBV7-9 with TRBJ2-7; TRBD2 is a possible D gene (6 bases). With 1 base removed from V and 5 bases from J, the gap between germline ends came to 12 bases. The CDR3 has 14 amino acids. Germline-derived CDR1 and CDR2 are SEHNR and FQNEAQ (reference sequence).